This TCR beta chain was identified during a study of human T cells and chemical hapten exposure. Overall study findings and caveats: Every donor had alopecia, and their immune response may therefore differ from healthy people's. A positive correlation with patch test score was found for PT1 expanded TCR counts. Sensitizing with DPC caused no change in TCRs above 1 in 1000 frequency.

This clonotype was seen a handful of times. Its antigen is unidentified. TCRdb re-analysed the RACE reads in MiXCR, keeping a single row per CDR3 protein. The sample has about 97,000 distinct CDR3 sequences; roughly 27% are singletons. The time point was: patch test 3, about 24 weeks after DPC sensitization. Treatment indicated: therapeutic diphenylcyclopropenone sensitization with weekly scalp DPC. Unfractionated whole blood was the source from which total RNA was extracted. CDR1 MDHEN and CDR2 SYDVKM come from the germline V gene. The CDR3 has 12 residues. Deletions cut 2 bases from V and 2 bases from J, with 4 bases between.

The sample was whole blood, taken in connection with sensitization to the hapten diphenylcyclopropenone (DPC). The TCR originated in a man between 40 and 49 years old with alopecia areata. Some clones in this sample may be carry-over from other donors' samples. The chain links TRBV28 to TRBJ2-7, with D unclear. The CDR3 sequence is CASSLEPYEQYF. In nucleotides, the CDR3 is TGTGCCAGCAGTTTAGAACCCTACGAGCAGTACTTC.